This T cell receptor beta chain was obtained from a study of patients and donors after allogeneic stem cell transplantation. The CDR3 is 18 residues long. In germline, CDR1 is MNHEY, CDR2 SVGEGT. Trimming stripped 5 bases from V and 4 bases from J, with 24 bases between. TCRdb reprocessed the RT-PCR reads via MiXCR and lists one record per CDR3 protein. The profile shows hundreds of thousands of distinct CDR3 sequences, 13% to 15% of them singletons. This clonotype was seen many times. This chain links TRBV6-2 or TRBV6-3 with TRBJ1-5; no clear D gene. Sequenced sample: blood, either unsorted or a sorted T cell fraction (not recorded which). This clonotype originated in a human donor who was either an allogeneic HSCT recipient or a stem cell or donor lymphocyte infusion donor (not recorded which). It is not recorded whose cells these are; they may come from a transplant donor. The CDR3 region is CASSTQAGGERRNQPQHF. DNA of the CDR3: TGTGCCAGCAGTACCCAGGCGGGCGGAGAACGGAGAAATCAGCCCCAGCATTTT.